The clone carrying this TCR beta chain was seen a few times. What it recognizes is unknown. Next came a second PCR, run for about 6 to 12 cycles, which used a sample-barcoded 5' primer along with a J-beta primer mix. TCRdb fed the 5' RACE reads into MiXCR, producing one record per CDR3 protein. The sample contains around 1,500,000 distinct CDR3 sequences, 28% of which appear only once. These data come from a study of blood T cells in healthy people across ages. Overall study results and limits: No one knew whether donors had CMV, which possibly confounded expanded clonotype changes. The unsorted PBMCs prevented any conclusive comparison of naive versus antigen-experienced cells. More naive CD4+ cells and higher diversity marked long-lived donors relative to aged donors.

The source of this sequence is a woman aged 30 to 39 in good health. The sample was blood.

CDR3 in amino acids: CASSLVQGEIYEQYF. The CDR3 DNA sequence: TGCGCCAGCAGCTTGGTACAGGGGGAAATTTACGAGCAGTACTTC. This chain links TRBV5-1 with TRBJ2-4; TRBD1 matches at 8 bases. The tail of the sequence fits TRBJ2-7 better, so the J call may be wrong. The germline gives CDR1 SGHRS, CDR2 YFSETQ. This CDR3 has 15 amino acids.